This record covers a single T cell receptor beta chain. Its antigen is undetermined. The data originate from a study of long-term antiretroviral therapy in people with HIV. Sequencing used immunoSEQ v3.0 at survey level. TCRdb's table, derived via immunoSEQ multiplex PCR, lists solely in-frame clones and lacks some. Here the sample spans 35,000 or so clones, 60% to 85% being singletons. Findings and limits, study-wide: Records did not include ART adherence, viral resistance or therapy changes. HIV repertoires spanned narrower CDR3 length ranges than controls.

This clonotype was sampled from a woman between 45 and 60 years old with HIV. The sequences come from unsorted PBMCs, collected 2 years after starting antiretroviral therapy.

CDR3 in DNA: TGTGCCAGCAGCCAATCGACAGGGACAGATACGCAGTATTTT. Its protein is CASSQSTGTDTQYF. The chain links TRBV7-2 to TRBJ2-3; 7 bases are shared with TRBD1. The CDR3 loop spans 14 amino acids. V trimming: 5 bases; J trimming: 3 bases; junction bases outside the gene matches: 5. Germline lookup yields CDR1 SGHTA and CDR2 FQGNSA. Drawing the rest from reference TRBV7-2 and TRBJ2-3, the complete variable domain is GAGVSQSPSNKVTEKGKDVELRCDPISGHTALYWYRQSLGQGLEFLIYFQGNSAPDKSGLPSDRFSAERTGGSVSTLTIQRTQQEDSAVYLCASSQSTGTDTQYFGPGTRLTVL.